This T cell receptor (beta chain) stems from a study of STAT5B mutations in CD4+ large granular lymphocyte leukemia. Study findings and constraints: Without HLA matching, higher CD4+ than CD8+ T-LGLL clonality could reflect small sample size. Compared with healthy controls (2/35), patient top clones favored TRBV06 (8/27).

The CDR3 sequence is 17 residues long. Germline V gene sequence: CDR1 MDHEN, CDR2 SYDVKM. The trim removed 3 bases at V and 0 bases at J, leaving 10 bases unmatched. As processed by the authors: Lowest detectable productive clonotype frequency was 2.59 x 10-5. Profiling relied on immunoSEQ multiplex PCR, and the TCRdb table lists in-frame clones only, not all of them. From that table come the V and J calls and clone size; the DNA was used to work out D and trimming. The table lists 25,000 to 35,000 clones, around 74% of them singletons. As to this clone: Its antigen is undetermined.

The source material was CD4+ T cells from blood buffy coats. This chain links TRBV28 with TRBJ2-7; 8 positions match TRBD1. The receptor was derived from a human donor in good health. CDR3 sequence reads: CASSLVLRDRLSYEQYF. The CDR3 coding sequence is TGTGCCAGCAGTTTGGTCCTCCGGGACAGGCTCTCCTACGAGCAGTACTTC.